The 22 T cell receptor beta chains given below trace back to one sample, sequenced in a study of graft-versus-host responses after intestinal transplantation. Only in-frame clones appear in the TCRdb table, and some are missing; sequencing was by immunoSEQ multiplex PCR. Among approximately 90,000 clones, under 95% were seen once, and the ten largest hold about 2%. What these receptors recognize is not known. Sequencing was performed on unstimulated CD8+ T cells sorted from spleen or lymph node cells, taken before intestinal transplant. The receptors derive from a human donor who received an intestinal transplant.

This chain joins TRBV27 and TRBJ2-1; 11 positions match TRBD1. V shed 6 bases and J 5 bases; nucleotides not matched to a gene: 9. Germline CDR1 and CDR2: MNHEY and SMNVEV (reference sequence). The CDR3 runs to 16 residues. Here the CDR3 DNA reads TGTGCCAGCAGGCCTACTCCGGGACAGGGGGACAATGAGCAGTTCTTC. It codes for CASRPTPGQGDNEQFF.

The V and J genes are TRBV7-9 and TRBJ2-7, with no clear D. Trimming shortened V by 5 bases and J by 0 bases, and 8 bases separated the two germline ends. Germline-derived CDR1 and CDR2 are SEHNR and FQNEAQ (reference sequence). This CDR3 is built from 13 residues. CDR3 residues: CASSPSGSYEQYF. The CDR3 DNA sequence: TGTGCCAGCAGCCCCTCAGGCTCCTACGAGCAGTACTTC.

The rearrangement uses TRBV12-5 and TRBJ2-2; D remains unclear. With 3 bases removed from V and 6 bases from J, the gap between germline ends came to 5 bases. The CDR3 extends over 12 amino acids. CDR1 is LGHNT and CDR2 is FRNRAP in the germline V gene. CDR3 coding DNA: TGTGCTAGTGGTTTAGAGTCCGGGGAGCTGTTTTTT. Amino acid sequence: CASGLESGELFF.

V and J are TRBV19 and TRBJ2-4, with 7 bases that match TRBD1. Germline CDR1 reads LNHDA; CDR2 reads SQIVND (reference sequence). The CDR3 has 13 amino acids. Trimming cost V 6 bases and J 5 bases; bases outside gene matches: 4. Written as DNA, the CDR3 is TGTGCCAGTAGATGGACAGGTGAAAACATTCAGTACTTC. This gives the protein CASRWTGENIQYF.

This clone was recorded a few times. The chain is built from TRBV12-5 and TRBJ1-2, with 11 bases fitting TRBD1. The J segment lost 6 bases and the V segment lost 0 bases, leaving 3 bases of the junction unmatched. The CDR3 has 15 residues. Germline assignment: CDR1 LGHNT and CDR2 FRNRAP. DNA of the CDR3: TGTGCTAGTGGTTTGGTCAGGACAGGGGGCGATGGCTACACCTTC. Its protein is CASGLVRTGGDGYTF.

The rearrangement uses TRBV19 and TRBJ2-7, with 9 bases identical to TRBD1. In germline, CDR1 is LNHDA, CDR2 SQIVND (reference sequence). The CDR3 covers 14 residues. Germline trimming cut 4 bases from V and 5 bases from J; bases unmatched to any gene: 6. The CDR3 coding sequence is TGTGCCAGTAGTAGCAGGACAGGGGCCGACGAGCAGTACTTC. This translates into CASSSRTGADEQYF.

This sequence joins TRBV27 and TRBJ2-3; 11 bases match TRBD2. The ends lost 3 bases at V and 5 bases at J; junction bases unmatched: 1. The germline gives CDR1 MNHEY, CDR2 SMNVEV (reference sequence). This CDR3 has 14 amino acids. DNA of the CDR3: TGTGCCAGCAGTTTCGGACTAGCGGGAGATACGCAGTATTTT. The encoded protein is CASSFGLAGDTQYF.

This clone was counted a single time. The chain employs TRBV7-2 and TRBJ2-5; no clear D gene. TRBJ2-7 explains the end of the DNA better; the J call may be wrong. The CDR3 is made up of 14 amino acids. CDR1 is SGHTA and CDR2 is FQGNSA in the germline V gene. In DNA, the CDR3 is TGTGCCAGCAGCTTAGATCCGGAGACCTACGAGCAGTACTTC. Translated, it gives CASSLDPETYEQYF.

The rearrangement uses TRBV9 and TRBJ1-2; D is ambiguous. This CDR3 comprises 12 residues. Per germline, CDR1 SGDLS and CDR2 YYNGEE. V shed 3 bases and J shed 8 bases, with 11 bases lying between them. CDR3 in amino acids: CASSAYSVGYTF. CDR3 in DNA: TGTGCCAGCAGCGCTTACAGTGTAGGCTACACCTTC.

The CDR3 region has the DNA TGTGCCATCAGTGACAGCGGGATCACAGATACGCAGTATTTT. Translating it yields CAISDSGITDTQYF. J is TRBJ2-3 and V is TRBV10-3; 7 bases line up with TRBD2. Germline CDR1 and CDR2: ENHRY and SYGVKD. This CDR3 spans 14 amino acids. Trimming at V came to 3 bases and at J to 2 bases, leaving 2 bases not matched to a gene.

The chain uses TRBV9 and TRBJ2-3; 7 nucleotides line up with TRBD2. The CDR3 loop spans 16 amino acids. Germline V CDR1 and CDR2: SGDLS, YYNGEE. With V trimmed by 0 bases and J by 0 bases, 4 bases remained unmatched. This chain's CDR3 is CASSVAGGSSTDTQYF. The CDR3 nucleotides read TGTGCCAGCAGCGTAGCGGGGGGAAGCAGCACAGATACGCAGTATTTT.

This clone was recorded only once. J is TRBJ2-1 and V is TRBV11-1; D may be TRBD2 (6 bases). This CDR3 comprises 16 residues. The V gene's germline CDR1 is SGHAT and CDR2 FQDESV (reference sequence). Trimming pared 0 bases from V and 1 base from J, leaving 10 bases between. CDR3 loop: CASSLAMGGSYNEQFF. The CDR3 region has the DNA TGTGCCAGCAGCTTAGCGATGGGGGGATCCTACAATGAGCAGTTCTTC.

This chain links TRBV6-5 with TRBJ1-1, with a tentative D call TRBD1 (5 bases). CDR1 is MNHEY, CDR2 SVGAGI, per germline. V was clipped by 7 bases and J by 1 base, with 16 bases between them. The CDR3 is made up of 15 amino acids. Here the CDR3 reads CASTNLGQGNTEAFF. CDR3 nucleotides: TGTGCCAGCACTAACCTAGGGCAGGGGAACACTGAAGCTTTCTTT.

The chain couples TRBV7-9 to TRBJ2-3; 7 positions match TRBD1. The germline V gene encodes CDR1 SEHNR and CDR2 FQNEAQ (reference sequence). This CDR3 has 13 amino acids. Trimming removed 5 bases from V and 3 bases from J; junction bases left unmatched: 2. Written as DNA, the CDR3 is TGTGCCAGCAGCGGGACAGTTACAGATACGCAGTATTTT. The encoded protein is CASSGTVTDTQYF.

This chain links TRBV13 with TRBJ1-2; D gene unclear. Germline V gives CDR1 PRHDT, CDR2 FYEKMQ (reference sequence). The V end was cut by 1 base, the J end by 4 bases, with 7 bases between. The CDR3 covers 13 residues. The CDR3 DNA reads TGTGCCAGCAGCTTAGCCCCGAGCTATGGCTACACCTTC. Protein: CASSLAPSYGYTF.

This chain uses TRBV14 with TRBJ2-2, with TRBD2 matching over 13 bases. CDR3 length equals 17 residues. Unmatched junction bases numbered 9, after V lost 4 bases and J lost 7 bases. Germline V gene sequence: CDR1 SGHDN, CDR2 FVKESK. The CDR3 region is CASSLRTSGGPSGELFF. For the CDR3, the DNA is TGTGCCAGCAGCCTCCGGACTAGCGGGGGTCCCAGCGGGGAGCTGTTTTTT.

The rearrangement uses TRBV19 and TRBJ2-2, with a tentative D call TRBD1 (5 bases). Germline V gene data show CDR1 as LNHDA and CDR2 as SQIVND (reference sequence). The CDR3 sequence is 13 residues long. The V gene lost 8 bases and the J gene lost 4 bases, with 11 bases spanning the gap. This CDR3 is CASSSGITGELFF. CDR3 DNA: TGTGCCAGTTCTTCAGGGATCACCGGGGAGCTGTTTTTT.

The chain combines TRBV19 with TRBJ2-7, with TRBD1 matching 9 bases. The trim removed 3 bases at V and 2 bases at J, leaving 2 bases unmatched. The CDR3 is made up of 14 amino acids. The V gene's germline CDR1 is LNHDA and CDR2 SQIVND (reference sequence). The CDR3 DNA follows: TGTGCCAGTAGTATCGGGACAGGGACCTACGAGCAGTACTTC. It is translated as CASSIGTGTYEQYF.

V is TRBV7-6 and J is TRBJ2-1; 7 positions agree with TRBD1. The CDR3 has 16 residues. Germline loops: CDR1 SGHVS, CDR2 FNYEAQ. V shed 0 bases, J shed 3 bases, and the junction held 5 bases outside the gene matches. CDR3 coding DNA: TGTGCCAGCAGCTTAGCGTTTAGGGACAGCTACAATGAGCAGTTCTTC. Residues: CASSLAFRDSYNEQFF.

The chain uses TRBV7-9 and TRBJ1-1, with 8 bases lining up with TRBD1. V shed 10 bases, J shed 2 bases, and the junction held 12 bases outside the gene matches. Germline CDR1 reads SEHNR; CDR2 reads FQNEAQ (reference sequence). The CDR3 consists of 15 residues. CDR3 protein: CATNQGASDNTEAFF. In nucleotides, the CDR3 is TGTGCCACCAATCAGGGGGCGTCCGATAACACTGAAGCTTTCTTT.

This clone appeared a single time. The chain recombines TRBV30 with TRBJ2-1, with D unresolved. The germline V and J ends were trimmed by 3 bases and 9 bases, with 15 bases remaining between them. Germline V lookup: CDR1 GTSNPN, CDR2 SVGIG (reference sequence). CDR3 length: 13 amino acids. CDR3 protein: CAWSSTDLSEQFF. The CDR3 DNA reads as TGTGCCTGGAGCAGTACAGACCTCAGTGAGCAGTTCTTC.

The chain combines TRBV2 with TRBJ1-3; tentatively, D is TRBD1 (5 bases). This CDR3 region has 16 residues. V lost 4 bases to trimming and J lost 0 bases, with 13 bases between them. Germline-derived CDR1 and CDR2 are SNHLY and FYNNEI. This CDR3 is CASSGSADSSGNTIYF. The CDR3 DNA reads TGTGCCAGCAGTGGGTCGGCAGACAGCTCTGGAAACACCATATATTTT.